Presented here are 32 T cell receptor beta chains from one specimen sequenced in a study of Graves' ophthalmopathy and Graves' hyperthyroidism. Amplified TCR beta CDR3 regions were obtained using RNA transcripts as template. HTBI primers were employed in first-round RT-PCR, then a second-round multiplex PCR followed. TCRdb reprocessed the multiplex PCR reads with MiXCR, giving one entry per CDR3 protein. The table includes over a million distinct CDR3 sequences, about two fifths detected once. Sequenced: peripheral blood or thyroid tissue (not recorded which). The origin of the receptors is an adult man with Graves' hyperthyroidism.

This chain uses TRBV9 with TRBJ1-2; D not resolved. The V end was cut by 0 bases, the J end by 0 bases, with 6 bases between. This CDR3 is 14 amino acids long. Germline CDR1 SGDLS, CDR2 YYNGEE. CDR3 sequence: CASSVDAANYGYTF. CDR3 bases: TGTGCCAGCAGCGTAGACGCAGCTAACTATGGCTACACCTTC. Using reference TRBV9 and TRBJ1-2 for the parts outside the CDR3, the full variable domain is DSGVTQTPKHLITATGQRVTLRCSPRSGDLSVYWYQQSLDQGLQFLIQYYNGEERAKGNILERFSAQQFPDLHSELNLSSLELGDSALYFCASSVDAANYGYTFGSGTRLTVV.

This clonotype was seen only once. V gene TRBV11-3 combines with J gene TRBJ2-2, with 11 bases lining up with TRBD2. Germline trimming cut 3 bases from V and 6 bases from J; bases unmatched to any gene: 6. CDR1 is SGHNT, CDR2 YENEEA, per germline. The CDR3 sequence is 16 residues long. In DNA form, the CDR3 reads TGTGCCAGCAGCTTTCTAGCGGGGGGCATGGCCGGGGAGCTGTTTTTT. Translation: CASSFLAGGMAGELFF.

This clonotype showed up just a few times. The V and J genes are TRBV5-8 and TRBJ1-5; TRBD1 might be the D (6 bases). The germline CDR1 and CDR2 sequences are SGHTS and YDEGEE. The CDR3 has 15 residues. Trimming pared 4 bases from V and 3 bases from J, leaving 14 bases between. CDR3 protein: CASSPDRSVNQPQHF. The CDR3 DNA follows: TGTGCCAGCAGCCCGGACAGAAGCGTCAATCAGCCCCAGCATTTT.

The chain links TRBV7-2 to TRBJ1-1, with D tentatively TRBD1 (6 bases). The length of the CDR3 is 14 residues. V shed 5 bases and J shed 5 bases, with 15 bases lying between them. The V gene's germline CDR1 is SGHTA and CDR2 FQGNSA. CDR3 sequence: CASSPWGGVTEAFF. The CDR3 DNA reads as TGTGCCAGCAGCCCCTGGGGGGGCGTGACTGAAGCTTTCTTT.

With respect to this clonotype: The CDR3 carries no conserved terminal phenylalanine or tryptophan, so it likely arises from a read error. It is unclear where the CDR3 begins or ends on the DNA, so no DNA is shown, and the CDR3 is as TCRdb lists it. The V call is TRBV2, the J call TRBJ2-5; TRBD1 is the table's D call, not checked against the DNA. Termini included, the CDR3 measures 9 amino acids. The germline gives CDR1 SNHLY, CDR2 FYNNEI. CDR3 region: CASEAGTAI.

This clonotype was seen at least ten times. The chain joins TRBV7-2 to TRBJ1-6; the D gene is possibly TRBD1 (6 bases). Per germline, CDR1 SGHTA and CDR2 FQGNSA. V shed 3 bases and J shed 6 bases, with 12 bases lying between them. This CDR3 is 15 amino acids long. The chain's CDR3 is CASSLGTPFNSPLHF. DNA for the CDR3: TGTGCCAGCAGCTTGGGGACACCGTTTAATTCACCCCTCCACTTT.

There are many counts of this clonotype. The chain couples TRBV7-2 to TRBJ2-7; 13 nucleotides line up with TRBD2. CDR1 is SGHTA and CDR2 is FQGNSA in the germline V gene. Trimming cost V 4 bases and J 0 bases; bases outside gene matches: 3. CDR3 length: 16 residues. CDR3 residues: CASSSRTSGSSYEQYF. For the CDR3, the DNA is TGTGCCAGCAGCTCCAGGACTAGCGGGAGCTCCTACGAGCAGTACTTC.

The genes are TRBV2 and TRBJ2-5, with TRBD2 as a possible D gene (6 bases). Trimming cost V 7 bases and J 4 bases, with 19 bases left between them. The CDR3 covers 15 residues. Germline V lookup: CDR1 SNHLY, CDR2 FYNNEI. In DNA form, the CDR3 reads TGTGCCAGCAATGAGGAGGGGCGGCTCGGAGAGACCCAGTACTTC. Amino acids: CASNEEGRLGETQYF. The full variable domain, its missing parts supplied by reference TRBV2 and TRBJ2-5, is EPEVTQTPSHQVTQMGQEVILRCVPISNHLYFYWYRQILGQKVEFLVSFYNNEISEKSEIFDDQFSVERPDGSNFTLKIRSTKLEDSAMYFCASNEEGRLGETQYFGPGTRLLVL.

This clonotype was counted at least ten times. This rearrangement joins TRBV7-2 to TRBJ2-5; 7 nucleotides match TRBD2. Germline-derived CDR1 and CDR2 are SGHTA and FQGNSA. With 1 base clipped from V and 4 bases from J, the junction kept 6 bases outside the gene matches. CDR3 length equals 15 residues. The CDR3 DNA sequence: TGTGCCAGCAGCTTAGACAGCGGGGATTTAGAGACCCAGTACTTC. Translated, it gives CASSLDSGDLETQYF.

This clonotype was counted between two and nine times. The chain employs TRBV19 and TRBJ2-2, with 9 bases fitting TRBD2. This CDR3 is built from 16 residues. J gave up 4 bases and V 1 base, and 4 bases lay outside the gene matches. Per germline, CDR1 LNHDA and CDR2 SQIVND (reference sequence). Here the CDR3 reads CASSIVAGVATGELFF. The DNA of the CDR3 is TGTGCCAGTAGTATAGTAGCGGGAGTTGCCACCGGGGAGCTGTTTTTT. Using reference TRBV19 and TRBJ2-2 for the parts outside the CDR3, the full variable domain is DGGITQSPKYLFRKEGQNVTLSCEQNLNHDAMYWYRQDPGQGLRLIYYSQIVNDFQKGDIAEGYSVSREKKESFPLTVTSAQKNPTAFYLCASSIVAGVATGELFFGEGSRLTVL.

This clonotype was seen only a few times. The rearrangement joins TRBV7-9 to TRBJ2-5; 7 bases match TRBD1. The germline V gene encodes CDR1 SEHNR and CDR2 FQNEAQ (reference sequence). The CDR3 has 16 amino acids. V trimming: 5 bases; J trimming: 3 bases; junction bases outside the gene matches: 12. CDR3 in amino acids: CASSPWTGALKETQYF. CDR3 bases: TGTGCCAGCAGCCCTTGGACAGGCGCCCTCAAAGAGACCCAGTACTTC.

This clonotype was seen a few times. The chain employs TRBV12-3 or TRBV12-4 and TRBJ1-5; 9 bases map to TRBD1. With V trimmed by 3 bases and J by 7 bases, 7 bases remained unmatched. The CDR3 sequence is 15 residues long. Here the CDR3 reads CASSLGGQGRQPQHF. DNA for the CDR3: TGTGCCAGCAGTTTGGGGGGACAGGGACGCCAGCCCCAGCATTTT.

This clonotype was seen repeatedly, ten times or more. The J gene is TRBJ2-7, the V gene TRBV7-9; D is undetermined. Germline CDR1 SEHNR, CDR2 FQNEAQ (reference sequence). The germline V and J ends were trimmed by 5 bases and 7 bases, with 9 bases remaining between them. CDR3 size: 11 residues. The CDR3 DNA reads TGTGCCAGCAGCATTGAACGGGAGCAGTACTTC. Residues: CASSIEREQYF. The full variable domain, its missing parts supplied by reference TRBV7-9 and TRBJ2-7, is DTGVSQNPRHKITKRGQNVTFRCDPISEHNRLYWYRQTLGQGPEFLTYFQNEAQLEKSRLLSDRFSAERPKGSFSTLEIQRTEQGDSAMYLCASSIEREQYFGPGTRLTVT.

This clonotype was detected many times. V usage is TRBV7-8 and J usage is TRBJ2-5, with D maybe TRBD1 (8 bases). CDR1 is SGHVS and CDR2 is FQNEAQ in the germline V gene. The CDR3 has 13 residues. Trimming stripped 4 bases from V and 5 bases from J, with 11 bases between. The CDR3 coding sequence is TGTGCCAGCAGCTCACAGGGGGGGGAGACCCAGTACTTC. Its protein product is CASSSQGGETQYF.

This clonotype was detected a few times. The chain carries TRBV5-1 and TRBJ1-2, with TRBD1 as a possible D gene (6 bases). The CDR3 totals 17 residues. Trimming removed 2 bases from V and 4 bases from J, with 21 bases in between. CDR1 is SGHRS, CDR2 YFSETQ, per germline. Here the CDR3 reads CASSFQRDKDPPYGYTF. CDR3 DNA sequence: TGCGCCAGCAGCTTTCAACGGGACAAAGATCCGCCCTATGGCTACACCTTC.

Many counts were recorded for this clonotype. V gene TRBV7-9 combines with J gene TRBJ1-5; D gene unclear. Trimming took 2 bases from V and 5 from J, leaving 13 bases between them. The CDR3 spans 15 residues. Germline CDR1 reads SEHNR; CDR2 reads FQNEAQ (reference sequence). This CDR3 reads CASSLIYPGYQPQHF. The CDR3 nucleotides are TGTGCCAGCAGCTTAATTTATCCAGGATATCAGCCCCAGCATTTT.

The V gene is TRBV7-8, the J gene TRBJ1-5; tentatively, D is TRBD1 (5 bases). This CDR3 spans 15 amino acids. CDR1 is SGHVS and CDR2 is FQNEAQ in the germline V gene. Trimming left V 5 bases short and J 1 base short, with 12 bases between. The CDR3 reads CASSERGLSNQPQHF. DNA for the CDR3: TGTGCCAGCAGCGAAAGGGGTTTGAGCAATCAGCCCCAGCATTTT. The full variable domain, with the rest looked up from reference TRBV7-8 and TRBJ1-5, is GAGVSQSPRYKVAKRGQDVALRCDPISGHVSLFWYQQALGQGPEFLTYFQNEAQLDKSGLPSDRFFAERPEGSVSTLKIQRTQQEDSAVYLCASSERGLSNQPQHFGDGTRLSIL.

The chain couples TRBV29-1 to TRBJ1-4; weak D call: TRBD1 (6 bases). Germline CDR1 is SQVTM and CDR2 is ANQGSEA. The CDR3 consists of 14 residues. The V end was cut by 6 bases, the J end by 7 bases, with 18 bases between. This CDR3 reads CSVTTGLVGEKLFF. Here the CDR3 DNA reads TGCAGCGTAACAACAGGGCTTGTTGGTGAAAAACTGTTTTTT. The full variable domain, in which reference TRBV29-1 and TRBJ1-4 provide the parts outside the CDR3, is SAVISQKPSRDICQRGTSLTIQCQVDSQVTMMFWYRQQPGQSLTLIATANQGSEATYESGFVIDKFPISRPNLTFSTLTVSNMSPEDSSIYLCSVTTGLVGEKLFFGSGTQLSVL.

V and J are TRBV15 and TRBJ2-7; TRBD2 matches at 7 bases. Looked up from germline, CDR1 is LNHNV and CDR2 is YYDKDF (reference sequence). Germline trimming cut 1 base from V and 6 bases from J; bases unmatched to any gene: 3. This CDR3 is 13 amino acids long. Here the CDR3 DNA reads TGTGCCACCAGCAGAGGAGCGGGATCCGAGCAGTACTTC. This codes for CATSRGAGSEQYF.

About this clonotype: The junction does not match germline at one end; this may be a read error. This chain uses TRBV12-3 or TRBV12-4 with TRBJ1-2; 11 bases are a match to TRBD1. This CDR3 has 13 amino acids. CDR3 nucleotide sequence: TGTGCCATCAGTTGGGACAGGGGGATTGGCTACACCTTC. Translated, it gives CAISWDRGIGYTF.

In its sample, this clonotype was seen many times. The chain links TRBV6-5 to TRBJ1-1; D is uncertain. Germline values: CDR1 MNHEY, CDR2 SVGAGI. Trimming took 8 bases from V and 0 from J, leaving 10 bases between them. CDR3 length: 13 residues. The chain's CDR3 is CASGVVVNTEAFF. The CDR3 region has the DNA TGTGCCAGCGGGGTGGTAGTGAACACTGAAGCTTTCTTT.

This clonotype was recorded many times. The J gene is TRBJ2-5, the V gene TRBV20-1, with 8 bases aligning to TRBD2. Germline assignment: CDR1 DFQATT and CDR2 SNEGSKA (reference sequence). This CDR3 is built from 12 residues. Trimming cost V 5 bases and J 4 bases; bases outside gene matches: 3. In DNA form, the CDR3 reads TGCAGTGCTCGGGGGGGGTCAGAGACCCAGTACTTC. As protein: CSARGGSETQYF.

Concerning this clonotype itself: Just one base apart from a much larger clone, this may be a read error. The genes are TRBV5-1 and TRBJ1-2, with TRBD1 as a possible D gene (6 bases). Germline V lookup: CDR1 SGHRS, CDR2 YFSETQ. V lost 4 bases to trimming and J lost 3 bases, with 16 bases between them. There are 15 residues in the CDR3. CDR3 coding DNA: TGCGCCAGCAGCCAAAGACTTGGACAGTACTATGGCTACACCTTC. Protein product: CASSQRLGQYYGYTF.

The chain links TRBV14 to TRBJ1-1; no clear D gene. The germline gives CDR1 SGHDN, CDR2 FVKESK. This CDR3 has 16 residues. Trimming removed 5 bases at V and 0 bases at J, with 16 bases between. This CDR3 is CASSGSSGMMNTEAFF. The CDR3 bases are TGTGCCAGCAGCGGGTCCAGCGGAATGATGAACACTGAAGCTTTCTTT.

The sample holds many counts of this clonotype. DNA of the CDR3: TGTGCCATCAAGGTCCCAGCTTCCTACGAGCAGTACTTC. Translated, it gives CAIKVPASYEQYF. The chain recombines TRBV10-3 with TRBJ2-7, with D unresolved. Trimming cost V 7 bases and J 1 base, with 11 bases left between them. Germline V CDR1 and CDR2: ENHRY, SYGVKD. This CDR3 has 13 residues.

Points on this clonotype: A much more abundant neighbour one base away suggests this may be a read error. The chain couples TRBV25-1 to TRBJ1-6; D might be TRBD1 (5 bases). This CDR3 has 14 residues. Germline CDR1 reads MGHDK; CDR2 reads SYGVNS. Here the CDR3 reads CASSLYRRNSPPHF. The CDR3 coding sequence is TGTGCCAGCAGTTTGTACAGGAGGAATTCACCCCCCCACTTT.

A word on this clonotype: The junction differs from germline at one of its ends, possibly a read error. This rearrangement joins TRBV20-1 to TRBJ1-6; the D is unclear. CDR3 length: 10 amino acids. In germline, CDR1 is DFQATT, CDR2 SNEGSKA (reference sequence). CDR3 in amino acids: CSAYDSPLHF. The CDR3 region has the DNA TGCAGTGCCTATGATTCACCCCTCCACTTT.

The chain carries TRBV25-1 and TRBJ1-1; no definite D call. Germline V gives CDR1 MGHDK, CDR2 SYGVNS. This CDR3 is 12 amino acids long. V lost 2 bases and J 5 bases, leaving 6 bases between the germline ends. For the CDR3, the DNA is TGTGCCAGCAGTGAACAGGTGACTGAAGCTTTCTTT. Its translation is CASSEQVTEAFF.

On this clonotype itself: A much more abundant neighbour one base away suggests this may be a read error. V is TRBV20-1 and J is TRBJ1-1; D remains unclear. The CDR3 is 13 residues long. Germline V lookup: CDR1 DFQATT, CDR2 SNEGSKA (reference sequence). Trimming removed 1 base at V and 2 bases at J, with 8 bases between. The CDR3 DNA reads as TGCAGTGCTAGAGTACAGTCTAACACTGAAGCTTTCTTT. Its protein is CSARVQSNTEAFF.

The chain carries TRBV6-1 and TRBJ2-1; TRBD2 aligns across 7 bases. V was clipped by 5 bases and J by 2 bases; unmatched bases: 9. CDR3 length: 16 amino acids. Germline V gives CDR1 MNHNS, CDR2 SASEGT. DNA for the CDR3: TGTGCCAGCAGTCCCCAAGGTGCGGGGGCCTACAATGAGCAGTTCTTC. Translating gives CASSPQGAGAYNEQFF.

The rearrangement joins TRBV7-2 to TRBJ2-5, with TRBD1 matching over 8 bases. In germline, CDR1 is SGHTA, CDR2 FQGNSA. This CDR3 region has 16 residues. After removal of 0 bases from V and 4 bases from J, the junction contained 7 bases not matched to a gene. CDR3 bases: TGTGCCAGCAGCTTAGCGCAAGTCAGGGGGCGAGAGACCCAGTACTTC. It encodes CASSLAQVRGRETQYF.

This clonotype has more than one count but fewer than ten. The chain uses TRBV7-9 and TRBJ2-5, with 9 bases matching TRBD1. V was clipped by 6 bases and J by 5 bases; unmatched bases: 7. This CDR3 spans 14 amino acids. The germline CDR1 and CDR2 sequences are SEHNR and FQNEAQ (reference sequence). The CDR3 loop reads CASRPTGGSETQYF. Here the CDR3 DNA reads TGTGCCAGCAGACCTACAGGGGGCTCGGAGACCCAGTACTTC.